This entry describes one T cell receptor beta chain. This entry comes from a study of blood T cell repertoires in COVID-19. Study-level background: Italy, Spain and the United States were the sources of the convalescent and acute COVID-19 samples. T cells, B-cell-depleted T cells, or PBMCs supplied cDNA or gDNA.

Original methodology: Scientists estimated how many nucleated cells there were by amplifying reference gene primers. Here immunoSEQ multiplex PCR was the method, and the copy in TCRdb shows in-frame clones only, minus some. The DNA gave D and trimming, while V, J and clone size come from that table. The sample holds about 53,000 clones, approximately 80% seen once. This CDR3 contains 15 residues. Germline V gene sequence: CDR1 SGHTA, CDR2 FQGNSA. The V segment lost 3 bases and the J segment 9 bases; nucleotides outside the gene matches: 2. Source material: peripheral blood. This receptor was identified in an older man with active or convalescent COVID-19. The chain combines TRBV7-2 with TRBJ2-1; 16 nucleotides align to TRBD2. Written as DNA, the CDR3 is TGTGCCAGCAGCTTGGGACTAGCGGGGGGGTTTGAGCAGTTCTTC. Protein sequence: CASSLGLAGGFEQFF.